This T cell receptor beta chain was retrieved from a study of prognosis after radiotherapy for stage I lung cancer. The wider study: Enrolled patients were those with stage I non-small cell lung cancer, a group that was recruited between April 2018 and January 2019.

In its sample, this clonotype is medium-sized. The CDR3 contains 14 residues. CDR1 is SNHLY, CDR2 FYNNEI, per germline. V gave up 8 bases and J gave up 4 bases, with 17 bases separating them. By two-round multiplex PCR, the TCR beta CDR3 was amplified from genomic DNA. The authors ran first-round PCR with primers specific to each TRBV and TRBJ gene. TCRdb passed the multiplex PCR reads through MiXCR, listing each CDR3 protein once. The data contain 10,000 to 15,000 distinct CDR3 sequences, roughly 43% of them singletons. The sequencing used PBMCs, collected before or after stereotactic body radiation therapy (not recorded which). This chain uses TRBV2 with TRBJ1-2; possible D gene TRBD1, 5 bases. This receptor was identified in a donor of 50 years or more with non-small cell lung cancer. CDR3 residues: CASSRDLTIYGYTF. The CDR3 DNA follows: TGTGCCAGCTCAAGGGACCTTACAATCTATGGCTACACCTTC.